The clone carrying this T cell receptor beta chain was found a few times. This CDR3 region has 15 residues. CDR1 is SGHRS, CDR2 YFSETQ, per germline. Trimming pared 0 bases from V and 4 bases from J, leaving 13 bases between. Individual cDNA molecules received unique molecular identifiers in the library. TCRdb reprocessed the RACE reads with MiXCR, giving one entry per CDR3 protein. The data hold hundreds of thousands of distinct CDR3 sequences, with roughly 6% observed a single time. Specified time point: patch test 2, 6 weeks after DPC sensitization. Described treatment: therapeutic diphenylcyclopropenone sensitization with weekly scalp DPC. Patients had alopecia, were aged 18 to 70, and were not pregnant. This record comes from a study of human T cells and chemical hapten exposure. Study context: The scalp of each patient received a weekly diphenylcyclopropenone dose for the full approximately 26-week study. The variation in per-sample TCR yields arose mainly from small differences in pooled library volumes.

The chain uses TRBV5-1 and TRBJ1-1; D might be TRBD1 (5 bases). The sequence came from a woman under 30 with alopecia areata. Some clones in this sample may be carry-over from other donors' samples. The sample in question was whole blood, obtained in connection with sensitization to the hapten diphenylcyclopropenone (DPC). The CDR3 reads CASSLERGGGTEAFF. The CDR3 region has the DNA TGCGCCAGCAGCTTGGAAAGGGGAGGTGGCACTGAAGCTTTCTTT.